In this sample, the clone carrying this T cell receptor (beta chain) turned up a few times. Amplified TCR beta CDR3 regions derived from RNA transcripts. Carried out on the TCR CDR3, a first-round RT-PCR used the HTBI primer set. From the multiplex PCR reads, TCRdb called clonotypes with MiXCR, one entry per CDR3 protein. The sample contains 500,000 to 800,000 distinct CDR3 sequences, more than 14% of which appear only once. These data come from a study of T cells in Graves' hyperthyroidism and ophthalmopathy. This TCR was sampled from a woman aged 45-65 years with Graves' ophthalmopathy. What was sequenced was blood.

As DNA, the CDR3 is TGTGCCAGCTCACCATTCAAAACCGGGACTAGCGGGAGAGGGGGATACGAGCAGTACTTC. This translates into CASSPFKTGTSGRGGYEQYF. This chain links TRBV18 with TRBJ2-7; 14 positions agree with TRBD2. This CDR3 region has 20 residues. The V gene's germline CDR1 is KGHSH and CDR2 LQKENI. V shed 2 bases and J 4 bases; nucleotides not matched to a gene: 16.